This T cell receptor (beta chain) emerged from a study of tumor-infiltrating lymphocytes in primary liver carcinoma. Germline loops: CDR1 MNHNS, CDR2 SASEGT. The CDR3 totals 13 residues. This clonotype was found once. A clone one base away is much larger, so this may be a read error. Germline DNA was extracted too, while blood RNA derived from unsorted whole blood. Constant-region priming of about 0.5 ug total RNA yielded TCR beta cDNA. Three-round nested multiplex PCR performed with slightly modified ARM-PCR produced the TCR beta libraries. TRBV1-TRBV30 forward primers paired with a C-beta reverse primer drove the first two PCR rounds, around 9 cycles each. TCRdb reprocessed the multiplex PCR reads with MiXCR, giving one entry per CDR3 protein. There are fewer than 400,000 distinct CDR3 sequences in the sample; about 60% occur only once, and roughly 8.9% lies in the top ten.

This chain uses TRBV6-1 with TRBJ1-1; D gene ambiguous. The receptor was isolated from a man in his forties with primary liver carcinoma and hepatitis B virus infection. The material sequenced was peripheral blood. CDR3 DNA: TGTGCCAGCAGTCAACAGTTGAACATTGAAGCTTTCTTT. The encoded protein is CASSQQLNIEAFF.